These 31 T cell receptor beta chains were all obtained from the same sample, sequenced in a study of response to subunit inactivated influenza vaccine. TCRdb re-called the RT-PCR reads through MiXCR, storing one row per CDR3 protein. The sample records 630,000 or so distinct CDR3 sequences, 15% to 19% being singletons. The specimen comprised PBMCs from blood, sampled 11 to 12 days after vaccination. These receptors were collected from a man aged 45 to 65 who received an inactivated influenza vaccine.

This clonotype came up a few times. This chain connects TRBV7-9 to TRBJ1-6; 8 nucleotides align to TRBD1. The CDR3 totals 14 residues. Germline CDR1 is SEHNR and CDR2 is FQNEAQ (reference sequence). J lost 9 bases, V lost 4 bases, and 5 bases had no gene match. CDR3 sequence (DNA): TGTGCCAGCAGCTACCAGGGGGCAGGTTCACCCCTCCACTTT. Protein sequence: CASSYQGAGSPLHF.

The CDR3 reads CASSFPRRGADTQYF. CDR3 nucleotides: TGTGCCAGCAGTTTTCCCAGGCGAGGCGCAGATACGCAGTATTTT. The chain recombines TRBV28 with TRBJ2-3, with D unclear. Germline-derived CDR1 and CDR2 are MDHEN and SYDVKM. The CDR3 runs to 15 residues. Trimming stripped 3 bases from V and 4 bases from J, with 14 bases between.

This chain links TRBV5-1 with TRBJ2-6; D perhaps matches TRBD1 (5 bases). Germline CDR1 and CDR2: SGHRS and YFSETQ. V dropped 1 base and J dropped 0 bases, with 14 bases sitting between them. The CDR3 contains 18 residues. CDR3 in amino acids: CASSLFTGSSSGANVLTF. The CDR3 DNA follows: TGCGCCAGCAGCTTGTTCACAGGAAGCAGCTCTGGGGCCAACGTCCTGACTTTC.

The chain links TRBV7-9 to TRBJ2-2; D remains ambiguous. The CDR3 consists of 12 residues. The V gene's germline CDR1 is SEHNR and CDR2 FQNEAQ (reference sequence). The V and J ends lost 4 bases and 7 bases respectively, with 7 bases between them. DNA for the CDR3: TGTGCCAGCAGCTCGGTCCTCGGGGAGCTGTTTTTT. This codes for CASSSVLGELFF.

In this sample, this clonotype turned up a few times. The chain carries TRBV7-9 and TRBJ2-1; the D gene is possibly TRBD2 (5 bases). Trimming pared 4 bases from V and 10 bases from J, leaving 14 bases between. Germline V gives CDR1 SEHNR, CDR2 FQNEAQ (reference sequence). This CDR3 has 13 residues. The CDR3: CASSSPDSGEQFF. The CDR3 DNA reads as TGTGCCAGCAGCTCCCCGGACTCGGGGGAGCAGTTCTTC.

This clonotype was counted only a few times. The genes are TRBV28 and TRBJ1-1; weak D call: TRBD1 (6 bases). The CDR3 has 14 residues. Deletions cut 6 bases from V and 8 bases from J, with 19 bases between. CDR1 is MDHEN and CDR2 is SYDVKM in the germline V gene. In DNA form, the CDR3 reads TGTGCCAGCAGGGGAAGACAGGCCCGAAGGGAAGCTTTCTTT. Its translation: CASRGRQARREAFF.

The V call is TRBV20-1, the J call TRBJ2-5; D call uncertain. The V and J ends lost 0 bases and 3 bases respectively, with 8 bases between them. Per the germline V gene, CDR1 is DFQATT and CDR2 is SNEGSKA (reference sequence). The CDR3 consists of 13 residues. As DNA, the CDR3 is TGCAGTGCTAGAGAGGCAGTTAAAGAGACCCAGTACTTC. Translation: CSAREAVKETQYF.

This sequence joins TRBV12-2 and TRBJ2-5; the D call of TRBD2 is as the table states it, not checked on the DNA. TRBV12-2 is tagged as a pseudogene. The CDR3 totals 16 residues. The CDR3 nucleotides are TGTGCAAGTCGCTGTATACACCAAGGGGAGGAAGAGACCCAGTACTTC. It specifies CASRCIHQGEEETQYF.

The chain joins TRBV18 to TRBJ2-5; D is ambiguous. The V end was cut by 3 bases, the J end by 2 bases, with 13 bases between. The CDR3 extends over 15 amino acids. Germline V gene lookup returns CDR1 KGHSH and CDR2 LQKENI. CDR3 in amino acids: CASSPERLEQETQYF. As DNA, the CDR3 is TGTGCCAGCTCACCGGAGAGGCTGGAGCAAGAGACCCAGTACTTC.

This clonotype was recorded a few times. The chain joins TRBV20-1 to TRBJ2-7; D is unresolved. Germline V lookup: CDR1 DFQATT, CDR2 SNEGSKA (reference sequence). The CDR3 totals 13 residues. V was pared by 2 bases and J by 7 bases, with 15 bases between. CDR3 sequence reads: CSARQNQRREQYF. The CDR3 coding sequence is TGCAGTGCTAGACAAAACCAGAGACGGGAGCAGTACTTC.

This clonotype was counted between two and nine times. This chain connects TRBV5-5 to TRBJ2-7; the match to TRBD2 covers 10 bases. After removal of 5 bases from V and 6 bases from J, the junction contained 14 bases not matched to a gene. This CDR3 is 16 amino acids long. Germline loops: CDR1 SGHKS, CDR2 YYEKEE (reference sequence). CDR3: CASSSGTSVRVGEQYF. The DNA for the CDR3 is TGTGCCAGCAGTTCCGGGACTAGCGTTAGGGTCGGCGAGCAGTACTTC. Together with reference TRBV5-5 and TRBJ2-7, the CDR3 gives the full variable domain: DAGVTQSPTHLIKTRGQQVTLRCSPISGHKSVSWYQQVLGQGPQFIFQYYEKEERGRGNFPDRFSARQFPNYSSELNVNALLLGDSALYLCASSSGTSVRVGEQYFGPGTRLTVT.

This clonotype was found a few times. CDR3 region: CASTLTGGTEAFF. The CDR3 DNA follows: TGCGCCAGCACCCTGACAGGGGGCACTGAAGCTTTCTTT. The chain employs TRBV10-2 and TRBJ1-1; the match to TRBD1 covers 9 bases. CDR1 is WSHSY, CDR2 SAAADI, per germline. CDR3 size: 13 residues. After removal of 7 bases from V and 4 bases from J, the junction contained 4 bases not matched to a gene.

The gene calls are TRBV24-1 and TRBJ2-1; TRBD2 matches at 14 bases. From germline, CDR1 is KGHDR and CDR2 SFDVKD. This CDR3 is built from 13 residues. V shed 5 bases, J shed 12 bases, and the junction held 2 bases outside the gene matches. CDR3 DNA: TGTGCCACCAGTGGACTAGCGGGAGGGTTGCAGTTCTTC. It yields the protein CATSGLAGGLQFF.

This clonotype was seen a handful of times. V is TRBV2 and J is TRBJ2-1, with D unresolved. The CDR3 consists of 13 residues. Per the germline V gene, CDR1 is SNHLY and CDR2 is FYNNEI. Trimming took 1 base from V and 4 from J, leaving 5 bases between them. DNA for the CDR3: TGTGCCAGCAGTGAAGGTTTTTACAATGAGCAGTTCTTC. Encoded protein: CASSEGFYNEQFF.

This clonotype was counted at least ten times. V is TRBV12-3 or TRBV12-4 and J is TRBJ2-5, with 12 bases identical to TRBD2. Trimming cost V 0 bases and J 5 bases; bases outside gene matches: 7. The CDR3 contains 17 residues. The CDR3 protein is CASSLARTSGIGETQYF. The CDR3 nucleotides are TGTGCCAGCAGTTTAGCGCGGACTAGCGGGATTGGGGAGACCCAGTACTTC.

This chain connects TRBV13 to TRBJ2-3; TRBD2 matches at 13 bases. This CDR3 region has 23 residues. V gave up 5 bases and J gave up 0 bases; unmatched junction bases: 23. In germline, CDR1 is PRHDT, CDR2 FYEKMQ (reference sequence). The CDR3 spells CASSLRSAYPGLAGFPSTDTQYF. CDR3 nucleotide sequence: TGTGCCAGCAGCCTTAGGTCGGCCTACCCGGGACTAGCGGGATTCCCTAGCACAGATACGCAGTATTTT.

V usage is TRBV5-6 and J usage is TRBJ2-1, with TRBD2 matching over 12 bases. The CDR3 extends over 17 amino acids. Unmatched junction bases numbered 7, after V lost 3 bases and J lost 3 bases. Germline V gives CDR1 SGHDT, CDR2 YYEEEE. The CDR3, as DNA: TGTGCCAGCAGCTCCTTAAGACTAGCGGGGGACTACAATGAGCAGTTCTTC. Encoded protein: CASSSLRLAGDYNEQFF.

The rearrangement links TRBV20-1 to TRBJ2-1; 13 bases match TRBD2. The germline V gene encodes CDR1 DFQATT and CDR2 SNEGSKA (reference sequence). V lost 6 bases to trimming and J lost 7 bases; unmatched junction nucleotides: 15. This CDR3 is built from 17 residues. The CDR3 loop reads CSAKRGTSGRAWNEQFF. The CDR3 bases are TGCAGTGCCAAGCGAGGAACTAGCGGGAGGGCCTGGAATGAGCAGTTCTTC.

The chain couples TRBV6-2 or TRBV6-3 to TRBJ2-3, with a possible D match to TRBD2 (5 bases). Germline CDR1 is MNHEY and CDR2 is SVGEGT. The ends were cut back, 8 bases at V and 5 bases at J, with 23 bases in the middle. The CDR3 runs to 16 residues. CDR3 bases: TGTGCCAGCCGCGGGTGGACCCCGGTCGTCGGAGATACGCAGTATTTT. Its translation is CASRGWTPVVGDTQYF.

There are a few counts of this clonotype. This chain links TRBV10-3 with TRBJ2-2, with D unclear. This CDR3 is 14 amino acids long. CDR1 and CDR2 (germline): ENHRY, SYGVKD. Trimming removed 7 bases at V and 1 base at J, with 10 bases between. CDR3 region: CAIKASVNTGELFF. As DNA, the CDR3 is TGTGCCATCAAGGCTTCAGTGAACACCGGGGAGCTGTTTTTT.

This clonotype was detected only a few times. The V gene is TRBV10-3, the J gene TRBJ1-2; D is perhaps TRBD1 (5 bases). Per germline, CDR1 ENHRY and CDR2 SYGVKD. Trimming pared 5 bases from V and 8 bases from J, leaving 12 bases between. The CDR3 covers 12 residues. The CDR3 protein is CAISSDRSGYTF. The CDR3 DNA follows: TGTGCCATCAGTTCTGACAGAAGCGGCTACACCTTC.

The J gene is TRBJ2-5, the V gene TRBV6-6; D gene uncertain. V was cut by 5 bases and J by 3 bases, with 7 bases left in between. This CDR3 is built from 12 residues. The germline CDR1 and CDR2 sequences are MNHNY and SVGAGI (reference sequence). The CDR3 protein is CASSPPEETQYF. DNA of the CDR3: TGTGCCAGCAGTCCCCCGGAAGAGACCCAGTACTTC.

The rearrangement joins TRBV20-1 to TRBJ2-7, with 11 bases fitting TRBD2. With V trimmed by 3 bases and J by 2 bases, 6 bases remained unmatched. The CDR3 length is 15 residues. Germline V gene data show CDR1 as DFQATT and CDR2 as SNEGSKA (reference sequence). CDR3 sequence: CSASWVAGGTYEQYF. The CDR3, as DNA: TGCAGTGCTAGTTGGGTAGCGGGGGGGACCTACGAGCAGTACTTC.

This clonotype was counted between two and nine times. CDR3 loop: CASSPVYSNAYTGELFF. The DNA for the CDR3 is TGCGCCAGCAGTCCCGTTTATTCCAATGCTTACACCGGGGAGCTGTTTTTT. The V and J genes are TRBV5-1 and TRBJ2-2; no clear D. This CDR3 has 17 amino acids. The V gene lost 5 bases and the J gene lost 3 bases, with 20 bases spanning the gap. The germline gives CDR1 SGHRS, CDR2 YFSETQ. Together with reference TRBV5-1 and TRBJ2-2, the CDR3 gives the full variable domain: KAGVTQTPRYLIKTRGQQVTLSCSPISGHRSVSWYQQTPGQGLQFLFEYFSETQRNKGNFPGRFSGRQFSNSRSEMNVSTLELGDSALYLCASSPVYSNAYTGELFFGEGSRLTVL.

The gene calls are TRBV5-1 and TRBJ2-5; D not certain. CDR1 is SGHRS and CDR2 is YFSETQ in the germline V gene. Trimming took 1 base from V and 2 from J, leaving 9 bases between them. CDR3 length: 14 amino acids. CDR3 nucleotides: TGCGCCAGCAGCTTGAGTACTGTTCAAGAGACCCAGTACTTC. Its translation: CASSLSTVQETQYF.

This clonotype occurred a few times. The chain uses TRBV27 and TRBJ2-3, with 12 bases fitting TRBD1. This CDR3 spans 14 amino acids. The V and J ends lost 6 bases and 9 bases, in that order; junction bases with no gene match: 7. Per germline, CDR1 MNHEY and CDR2 SMNVEV (reference sequence). In nucleotides, the CDR3 is TGTGCCAGCAGCCGGGACAGGGGGCTTGGAACGCAGTATTTT. This gives the protein CASSRDRGLGTQYF.

The table lists this clonotype with a few counts. J is TRBJ2-1 and V is TRBV28; TRBD2 matches 8 bases. The CDR3 is 13 residues long. Losses at the gene ends were 3 bases for V and 9 bases for J; bases not matched to a gene: 4. CDR1 MDHEN and CDR2 SYDVKM come from the germline V gene. In nucleotides, the CDR3 is TGTGCCAGCAGTTTCTCCGGGGGGGGTGAGCAGTTCTTC. Translation: CASSFSGGGEQFF.

This clonotype was seen a handful of times. The chain couples TRBV5-8 to TRBJ1-4, with D uncertain. The CDR3 runs 17 residues. Trimming stripped 2 bases from V and 0 bases from J, with 14 bases between. Germline assignment: CDR1 SGHTS and CDR2 YDEGEE. In nucleotides, the CDR3 is TGTGCCAGCAGCTTCATTTGGTCGCAAGCAACTAATGAAAAACTGTTTTTT. Translated, it gives CASSFIWSQATNEKLFF. Filled out from reference TRBV5-8 and TRBJ1-4, the complete variable domain reads EAGVTQSPTHLIKTRGQQATLRCSPISGHTSVYWYQQALGLGLQFLLWYDEGEERNRGNFPPRFSGRQFPNYSSELNVNALELEDSALYLCASSFIWSQATNEKLFFGSGTQLSVL.

The sample holds a few counts of this clonotype. V gene TRBV7-8 combines with J gene TRBJ1-1, with 7 positions matching TRBD1. CDR1 and CDR2 from the germline V gene are SGHVS and FQNEAQ. The CDR3 runs to 14 residues. The V segment lost 3 bases and the J segment 2 bases; nucleotides outside the gene matches: 3. The CDR3 spells CASSFRQGNTEAFF. CDR3 DNA: TGTGCCAGCAGCTTCCGACAGGGAAACACTGAAGCTTTCTTT.

The chain carries TRBV7-9 and TRBJ2-5, with 7 bases identical to TRBD1. Germline loops: CDR1 SEHNR, CDR2 FQNEAQ (reference sequence). The ends lost 3 bases at V and 3 bases at J; junction bases unmatched: 13. The CDR3 is 17 residues long. CDR3: CASSFYGQDGIKETQYF. In DNA, the CDR3 is TGTGCCAGCAGCTTCTACGGACAGGACGGGATTAAAGAGACCCAGTACTTC. The full variable domain, in which reference TRBV7-9 and TRBJ2-5 provide the parts outside the CDR3, is DTGVSQNPRHKITKRGQNVTFRCDPISEHNRLYWYRQTLGQGPEFLTYFQNEAQLEKSRLLSDRFSAERPKGSFSTLEIQRTEQGDSAMYLCASSFYGQDGIKETQYFGPGTRLLVL.

The V and J genes are TRBV6-1 and TRBJ1-6, with unresolved D. The CDR3 sequence is 15 residues long. The ends were cut back, 4 bases at V and 5 bases at J, with 12 bases in the middle. Germline V gene data show CDR1 as MNHNS and CDR2 as SASEGT. In DNA form, the CDR3 reads TGTGCCAGCAGTGTTTTCGCGTCGAATAATTCACCCCTCCACTTT. This codes for CASSVFASNNSPLHF.